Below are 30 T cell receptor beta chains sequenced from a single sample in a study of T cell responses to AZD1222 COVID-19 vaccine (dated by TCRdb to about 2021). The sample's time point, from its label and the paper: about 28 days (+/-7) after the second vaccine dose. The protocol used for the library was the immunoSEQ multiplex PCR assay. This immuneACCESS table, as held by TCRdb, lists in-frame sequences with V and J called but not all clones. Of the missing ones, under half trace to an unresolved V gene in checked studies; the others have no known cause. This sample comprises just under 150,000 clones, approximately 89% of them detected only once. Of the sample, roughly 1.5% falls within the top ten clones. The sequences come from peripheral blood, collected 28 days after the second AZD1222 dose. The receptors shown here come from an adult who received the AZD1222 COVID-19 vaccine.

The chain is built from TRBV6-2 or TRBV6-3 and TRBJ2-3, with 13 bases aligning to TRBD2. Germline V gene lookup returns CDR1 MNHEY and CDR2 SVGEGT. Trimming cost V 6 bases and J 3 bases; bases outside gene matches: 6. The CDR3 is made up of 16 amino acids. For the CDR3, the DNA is TGTGCCAGCAGCTTCGGACTAGCGGGAGTTACAGATACGCAGTATTTT. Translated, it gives CASSFGLAGVTDTQYF.

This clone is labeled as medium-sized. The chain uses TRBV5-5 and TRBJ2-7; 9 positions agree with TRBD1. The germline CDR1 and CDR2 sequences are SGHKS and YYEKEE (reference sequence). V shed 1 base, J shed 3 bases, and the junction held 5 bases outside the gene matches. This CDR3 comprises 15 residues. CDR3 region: CASSLFGTGSYEQYF. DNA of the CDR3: TGTGCCAGCAGCTTGTTTGGGACAGGGAGCTACGAGCAGTACTTC.

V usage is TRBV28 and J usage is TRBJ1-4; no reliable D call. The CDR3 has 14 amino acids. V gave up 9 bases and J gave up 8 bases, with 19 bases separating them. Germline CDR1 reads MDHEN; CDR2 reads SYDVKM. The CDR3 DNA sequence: TGTGCCAGTAGTGGTTGGCCTTTAGGGGAAAAACTGTTTTTT. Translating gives CASSGWPLGEKLFF.

The CDR3, as DNA: TGTGCCAGCAGCCAGCAAGGCCGGGGGACTGAAGCTTTCTTT. Protein: CASSQQGRGTEAFF. The chain has TRBV14 and TRBJ1-1, with D possibly TRBD1 on 5 matching bases. The V gene lost 3 bases and the J gene lost 5 bases, with 13 bases spanning the gap. Germline assignment: CDR1 SGHDN and CDR2 FVKESK. The CDR3 length is 14 residues.

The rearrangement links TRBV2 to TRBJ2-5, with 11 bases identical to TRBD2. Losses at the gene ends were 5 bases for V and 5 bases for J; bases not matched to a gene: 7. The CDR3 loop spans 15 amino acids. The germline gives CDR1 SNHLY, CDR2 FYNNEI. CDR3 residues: CASSSTSGTGETQYF. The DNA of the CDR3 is TGTGCCAGCAGTTCGACTAGCGGGACAGGGGAGACCCAGTACTTC.

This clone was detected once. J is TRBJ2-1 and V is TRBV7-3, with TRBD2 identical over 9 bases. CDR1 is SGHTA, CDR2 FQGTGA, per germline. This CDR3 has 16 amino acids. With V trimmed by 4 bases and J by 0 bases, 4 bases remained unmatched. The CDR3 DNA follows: TGTGCCAGCAGCTCGGATAGCGGGAGCTCCTACAATGAGCAGTTCTTC. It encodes CASSSDSGSSYNEQFF.

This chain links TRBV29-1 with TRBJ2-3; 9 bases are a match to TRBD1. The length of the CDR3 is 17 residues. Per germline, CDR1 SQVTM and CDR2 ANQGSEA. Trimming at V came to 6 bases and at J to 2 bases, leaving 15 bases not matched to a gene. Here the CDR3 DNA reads TGCAGCGTCTCCGGGACAGGGTCCCCCCGATCCACAGATACGCAGTATTTT. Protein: CSVSGTGSPRSTDTQYF.

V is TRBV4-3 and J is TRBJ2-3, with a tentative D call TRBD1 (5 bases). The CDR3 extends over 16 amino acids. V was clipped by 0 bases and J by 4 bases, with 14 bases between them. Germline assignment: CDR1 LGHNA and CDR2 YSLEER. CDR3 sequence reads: CASSQDRAGWADTQYF. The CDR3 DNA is TGCGCCAGCAGCCAAGATCGAGCAGGGTGGGCAGATACGCAGTATTTT.

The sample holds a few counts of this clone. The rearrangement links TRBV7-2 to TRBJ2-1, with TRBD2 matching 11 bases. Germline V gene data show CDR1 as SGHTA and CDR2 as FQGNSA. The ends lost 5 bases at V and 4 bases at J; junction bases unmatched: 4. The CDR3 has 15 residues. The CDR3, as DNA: TGTGCCAGCAGCCTACTAGCGGGAGTGTACAATGAGCAGTTCTTC. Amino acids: CASSLLAGVYNEQFF.

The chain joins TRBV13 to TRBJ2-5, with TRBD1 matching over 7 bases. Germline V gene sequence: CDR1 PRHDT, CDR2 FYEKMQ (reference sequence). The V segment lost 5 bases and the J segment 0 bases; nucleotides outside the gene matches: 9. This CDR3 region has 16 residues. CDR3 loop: CASSTQGSGYQETQYF. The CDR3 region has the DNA TGTGCCAGCAGCACACAGGGGTCCGGGTACCAAGAGACCCAGTACTTC.

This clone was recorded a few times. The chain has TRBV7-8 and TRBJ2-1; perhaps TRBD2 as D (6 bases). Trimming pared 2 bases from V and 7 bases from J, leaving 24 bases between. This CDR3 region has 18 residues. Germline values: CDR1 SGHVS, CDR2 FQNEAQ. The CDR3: CASSLLGGLAGTLNEQFF. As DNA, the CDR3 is TGTGCCAGCAGCTTACTAGGAGGATTAGCCGGGACTCTAAATGAGCAGTTCTTC.

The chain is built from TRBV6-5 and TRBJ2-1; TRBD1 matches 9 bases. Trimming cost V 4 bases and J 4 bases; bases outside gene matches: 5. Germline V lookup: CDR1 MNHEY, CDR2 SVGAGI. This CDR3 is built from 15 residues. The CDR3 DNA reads TGTGCCAGCAGTTTCACAGGGGGCTCGTACAATGAGCAGTTCTTC. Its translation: CASSFTGGSYNEQFF.

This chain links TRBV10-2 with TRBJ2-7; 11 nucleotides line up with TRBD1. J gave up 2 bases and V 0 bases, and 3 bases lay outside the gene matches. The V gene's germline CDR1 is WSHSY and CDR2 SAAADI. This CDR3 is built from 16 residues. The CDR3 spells CASSESMGQGAYEQYF. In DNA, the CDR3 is TGCGCCAGCAGTGAGTCGATGGGACAGGGGGCCTACGAGCAGTACTTC.

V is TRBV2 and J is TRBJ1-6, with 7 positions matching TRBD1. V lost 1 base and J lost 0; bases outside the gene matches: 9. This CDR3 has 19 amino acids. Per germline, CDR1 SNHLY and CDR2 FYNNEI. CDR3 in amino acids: CASSEVDRRRSSYNSPLHF. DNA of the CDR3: TGTGCCAGCAGTGAAGTGGACAGGAGGCGAAGCTCCTATAATTCACCCCTCCACTTT.

CDR3 in DNA: TGCGCCAGCAGCCAAACCTGGTTGGCGGGCCAAGAGACCCAGTACTTC. Amino acids: CASSQTWLAGQETQYF. The V gene is TRBV4-3, the J gene TRBJ2-5, with a weak D call TRBD2 (5 bases). The germline gives CDR1 LGHNA, CDR2 YSLEER. This CDR3 comprises 16 residues. V lost 2 bases and J 1 base, leaving 14 bases between the germline ends.

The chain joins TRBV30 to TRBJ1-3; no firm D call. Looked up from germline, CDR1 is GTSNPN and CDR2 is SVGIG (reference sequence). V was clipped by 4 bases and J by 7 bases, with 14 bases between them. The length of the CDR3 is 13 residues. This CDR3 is CAWTPNEANTIYF. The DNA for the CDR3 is TGTGCCTGGACCCCAAACGAAGCGAACACCATATATTTT.

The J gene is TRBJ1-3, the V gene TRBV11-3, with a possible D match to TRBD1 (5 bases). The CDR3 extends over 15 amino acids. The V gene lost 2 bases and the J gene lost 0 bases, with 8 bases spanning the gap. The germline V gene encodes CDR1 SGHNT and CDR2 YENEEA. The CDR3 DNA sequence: TGTGCCAGCAGCTTAAGGACAACCTCTGGAAACACCATATATTTT. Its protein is CASSLRTTSGNTIYF.

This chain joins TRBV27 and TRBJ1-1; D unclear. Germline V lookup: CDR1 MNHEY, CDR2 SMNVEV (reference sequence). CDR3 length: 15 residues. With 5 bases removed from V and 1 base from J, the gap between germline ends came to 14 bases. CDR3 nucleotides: TGTGCCAGCAGTCGGTTTGGACTCGGGAACACTGAAGCTTTCTTT. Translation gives CASSRFGLGNTEAFF.

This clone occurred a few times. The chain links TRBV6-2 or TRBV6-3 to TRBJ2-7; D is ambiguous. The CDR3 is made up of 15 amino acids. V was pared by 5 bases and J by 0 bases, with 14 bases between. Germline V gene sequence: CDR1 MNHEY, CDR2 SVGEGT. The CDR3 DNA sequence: TGTGCCAGCAGTACCCGGACGGATTCCTCCTACGAGCAGTACTTC. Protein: CASSTRTDSSYEQYF.

The chain's CDR3 is CASSQGGLDTGVYEQYF. CDR3 nucleotides: TGCGCCAGCAGCCAAGGAGGTTTGGACACAGGAGTCTACGAGCAGTACTTC. The chain recombines TRBV4-3 with TRBJ2-7; weak D call: TRBD1 (5 bases). Trimming took 1 base from V and 3 from J, leaving 19 bases between them. The CDR3 loop spans 17 amino acids. The germline V gene has CDR1 LGHNA and CDR2 YSLEER.

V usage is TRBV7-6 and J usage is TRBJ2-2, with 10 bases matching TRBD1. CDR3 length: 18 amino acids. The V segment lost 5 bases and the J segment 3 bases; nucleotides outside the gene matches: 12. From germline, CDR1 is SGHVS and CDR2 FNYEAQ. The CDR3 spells CASSPRDRGFLDTGELFF. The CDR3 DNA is TGTGCCAGCAGCCCCCGGGACAGGGGCTTCTTAGACACCGGGGAGCTGTTTTTT.

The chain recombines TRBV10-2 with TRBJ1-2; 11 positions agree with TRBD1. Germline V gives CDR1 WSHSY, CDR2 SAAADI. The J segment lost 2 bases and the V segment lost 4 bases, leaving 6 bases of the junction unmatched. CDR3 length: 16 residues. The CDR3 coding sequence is TGCGCCAGCAGTGGGGGGACAGGGGGTGTGAACTATGGCTACACCTTC. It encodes CASSGGTGGVNYGYTF.

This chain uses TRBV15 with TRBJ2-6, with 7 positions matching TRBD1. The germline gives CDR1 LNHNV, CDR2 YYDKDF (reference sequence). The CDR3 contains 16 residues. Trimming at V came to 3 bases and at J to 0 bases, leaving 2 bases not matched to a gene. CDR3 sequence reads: CATSSYRGSGANVLTF. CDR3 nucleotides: TGTGCCACCAGCAGCTACAGGGGCTCTGGGGCCAACGTCCTGACTTTC.

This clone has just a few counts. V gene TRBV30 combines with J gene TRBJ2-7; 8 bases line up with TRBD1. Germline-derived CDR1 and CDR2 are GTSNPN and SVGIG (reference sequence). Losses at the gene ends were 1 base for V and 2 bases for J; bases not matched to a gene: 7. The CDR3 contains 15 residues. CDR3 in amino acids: CAWSGPPRGPYEQYF. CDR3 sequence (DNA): TGTGCCTGGAGTGGGCCCCCCAGGGGGCCCTACGAGCAGTACTTC. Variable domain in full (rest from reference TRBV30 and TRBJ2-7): SQTIHQWPATLVQPVGSPLSLECTVEGTSNPNLYWYRQAAGRGLQLLFYSVGIGQISSEVPQNLSASRPQDRQFILSSKKLLLSDSGFYLCAWSGPPRGPYEQYFGPGTRLTVT.

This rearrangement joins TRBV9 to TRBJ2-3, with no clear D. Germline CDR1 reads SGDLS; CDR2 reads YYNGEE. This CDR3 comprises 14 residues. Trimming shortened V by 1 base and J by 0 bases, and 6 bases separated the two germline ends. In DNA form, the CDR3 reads TGTGCCAGCAGCGTAAGTGAGAGCACAGATACGCAGTATTTT. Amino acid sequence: CASSVSESTDTQYF.

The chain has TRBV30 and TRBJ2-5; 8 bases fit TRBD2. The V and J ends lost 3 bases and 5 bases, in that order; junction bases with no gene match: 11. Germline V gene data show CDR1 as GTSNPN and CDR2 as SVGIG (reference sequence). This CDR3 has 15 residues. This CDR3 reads CAWSLRRGARETQYF. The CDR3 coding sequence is TGTGCCTGGAGCCTAAGGCGGGGGGCACGGGAGACCCAGTACTTC.

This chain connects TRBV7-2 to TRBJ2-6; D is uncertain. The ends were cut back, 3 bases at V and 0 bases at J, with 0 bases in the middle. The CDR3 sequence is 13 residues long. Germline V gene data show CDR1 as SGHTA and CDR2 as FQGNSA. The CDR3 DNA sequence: TGTGCCAGCAGCTTCTCTGGGGCCAACGTCCTGACTTTC. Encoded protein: CASSFSGANVLTF. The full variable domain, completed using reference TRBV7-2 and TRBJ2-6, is GAGVSQSPSNKVTEKGKDVELRCDPISGHTALYWYRQSLGQGLEFLIYFQGNSAPDKSGLPSDRFSAERTGGSVSTLTIQRTQQEDSAVYLCASSFSGANVLTFGAGSRLTVL.

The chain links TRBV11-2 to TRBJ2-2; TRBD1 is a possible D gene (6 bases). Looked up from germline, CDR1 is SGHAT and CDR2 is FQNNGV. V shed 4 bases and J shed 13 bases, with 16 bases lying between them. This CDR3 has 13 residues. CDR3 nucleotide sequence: TGTGCCAGCAGCTGGGGACACCTTGCCGGGCTGTTTTTT. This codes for CASSWGHLAGLFF.

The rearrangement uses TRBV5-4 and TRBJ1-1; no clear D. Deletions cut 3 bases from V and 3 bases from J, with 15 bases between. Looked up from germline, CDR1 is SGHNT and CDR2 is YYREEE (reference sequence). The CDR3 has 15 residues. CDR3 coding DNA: TGTGCCAGCAGCTGGGAGGGCAGTGGGGACACTGAAGCTTTCTTT. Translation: CASSWEGSGDTEAFF.

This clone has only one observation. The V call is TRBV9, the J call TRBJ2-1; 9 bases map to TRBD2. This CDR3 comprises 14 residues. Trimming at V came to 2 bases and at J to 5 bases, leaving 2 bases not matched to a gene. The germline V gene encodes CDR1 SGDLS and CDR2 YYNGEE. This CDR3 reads CASSVREGHNEQFF. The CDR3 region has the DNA TGTGCCAGCAGCGTGCGGGAGGGTCACAATGAGCAGTTCTTC.